This T cell receptor beta chain was obtained from a study of control samples from healthy donors and cancer patients. TCRdb keeps only in-frame clones here, not all; method: immunoSEQ multiplex PCR. This table has roughly 120,000 clones, 88% appearing once. V trimming: 5 bases; J trimming: 4 bases; junction bases outside the gene matches: 6. The CDR3 spans 15 residues. Germline CDR1 and CDR2: LGHNA and YNFKEQ. The receptor was derived from a woman in her 70s in good health. Source material: blood. V usage is TRBV4-2 and J usage is TRBJ1-4; 8 bases match TRBD1. CDR3 bases: TGTGCCAGCAGCTCGCAGGGGGCAGGTAATGAAAAACTGTTTTTT. This codes for CASSSQGAGNEKLFF.